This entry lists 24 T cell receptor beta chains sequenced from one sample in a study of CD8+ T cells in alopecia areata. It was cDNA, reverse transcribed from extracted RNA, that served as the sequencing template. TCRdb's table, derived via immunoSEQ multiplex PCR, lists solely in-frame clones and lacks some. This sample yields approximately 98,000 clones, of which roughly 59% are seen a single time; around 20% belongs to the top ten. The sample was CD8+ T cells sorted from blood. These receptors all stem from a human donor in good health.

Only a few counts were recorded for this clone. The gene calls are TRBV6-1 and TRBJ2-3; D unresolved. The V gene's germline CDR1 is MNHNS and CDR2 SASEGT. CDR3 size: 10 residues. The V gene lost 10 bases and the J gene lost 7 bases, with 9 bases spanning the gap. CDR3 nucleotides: TGTGCCACCTCACTGAATACGCAGTATTTT. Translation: CATSLNTQYF.

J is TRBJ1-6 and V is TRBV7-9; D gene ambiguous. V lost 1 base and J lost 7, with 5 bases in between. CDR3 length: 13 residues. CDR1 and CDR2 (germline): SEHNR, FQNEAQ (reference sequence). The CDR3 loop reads CASSLVRNSPLHF. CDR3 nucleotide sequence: TGTGCCAGCAGCTTAGTGCGGAATTCACCCCTCCACTTT.

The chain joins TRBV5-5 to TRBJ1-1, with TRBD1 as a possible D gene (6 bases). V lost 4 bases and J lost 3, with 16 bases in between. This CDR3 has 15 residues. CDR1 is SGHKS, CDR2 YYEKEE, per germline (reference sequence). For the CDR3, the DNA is TGTGCCAGCAGCCAAGCGGGACAAGAGGACACTGAAGCTTTCTTT. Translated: CASSQAGQEDTEAFF.

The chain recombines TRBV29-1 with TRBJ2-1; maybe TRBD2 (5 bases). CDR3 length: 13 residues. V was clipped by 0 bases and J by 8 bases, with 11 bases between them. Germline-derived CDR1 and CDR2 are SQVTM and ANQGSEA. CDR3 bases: TGCAGCGTTGAAGATGGACTTGTCCATGAGCAGTTCTTC. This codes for CSVEDGLVHEQFF.

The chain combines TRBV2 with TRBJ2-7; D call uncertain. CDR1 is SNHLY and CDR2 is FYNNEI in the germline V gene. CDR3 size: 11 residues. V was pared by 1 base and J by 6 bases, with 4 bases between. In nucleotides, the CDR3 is TGTGCCAGCAGTGAAGTTGGCGAGCAGTACTTC. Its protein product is CASSEVGEQYF.

The CDR3 reads CASSYMGRYGYTF. CDR3 DNA: TGTGCCAGCAGTTACATGGGGCGATATGGCTACACCTTC. The J gene is TRBJ1-2, the V gene TRBV6-5; TRBD1 might be the D (5 bases). The CDR3 covers 13 residues. The germline V gene encodes CDR1 MNHEY and CDR2 SVGAGI. V dropped 2 bases and J dropped 5 bases, with 9 bases sitting between them.

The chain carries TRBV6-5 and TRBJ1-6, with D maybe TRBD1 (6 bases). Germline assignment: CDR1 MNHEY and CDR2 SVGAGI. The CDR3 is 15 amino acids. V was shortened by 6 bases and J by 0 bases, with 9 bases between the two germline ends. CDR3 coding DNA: TGTGCCAGCAGAACAGGGAGCTCCTATAATTCACCCCTCCACTTT. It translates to CASRTGSSYNSPLHF.

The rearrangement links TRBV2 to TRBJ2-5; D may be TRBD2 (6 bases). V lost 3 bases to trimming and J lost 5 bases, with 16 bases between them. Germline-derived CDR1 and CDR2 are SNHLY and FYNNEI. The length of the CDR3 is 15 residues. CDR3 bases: TGTGCCAGCAGTGAGACCGGGGGTCTCCTTGAGACCCAGTACTTC. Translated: CASSETGGLLETQYF.

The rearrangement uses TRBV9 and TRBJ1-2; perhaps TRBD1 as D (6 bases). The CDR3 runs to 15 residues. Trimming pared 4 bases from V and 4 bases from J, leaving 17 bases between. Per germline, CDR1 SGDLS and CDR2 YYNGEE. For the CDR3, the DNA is TGTGCCAGCAGCCCCGGAGGAACAGGGAGCTATGGCTACACCTTC. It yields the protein CASSPGGTGSYGYTF.

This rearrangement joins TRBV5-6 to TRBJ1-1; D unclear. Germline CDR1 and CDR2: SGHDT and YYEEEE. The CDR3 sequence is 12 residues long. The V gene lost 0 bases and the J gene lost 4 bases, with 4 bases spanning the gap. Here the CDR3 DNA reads TGTGCCAGCAGCTTGGTCGGCACTGAAGCTTTCTTT. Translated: CASSLVGTEAFF.

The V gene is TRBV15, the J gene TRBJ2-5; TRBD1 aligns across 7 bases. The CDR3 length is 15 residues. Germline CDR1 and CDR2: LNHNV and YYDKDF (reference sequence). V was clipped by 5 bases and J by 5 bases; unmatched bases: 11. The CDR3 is CATSGNTGQFETQYF. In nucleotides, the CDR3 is TGTGCCACCAGCGGTAATACGGGACAGTTTGAGACCCAGTACTTC.

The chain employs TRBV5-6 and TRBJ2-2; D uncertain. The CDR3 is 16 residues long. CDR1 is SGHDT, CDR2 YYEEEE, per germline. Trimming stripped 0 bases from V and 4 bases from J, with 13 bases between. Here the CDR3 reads CASSLGTSVTTGELFF. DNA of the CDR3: TGTGCCAGCAGCTTGGGGACCAGTGTGACCACCGGGGAGCTGTTTTTT.

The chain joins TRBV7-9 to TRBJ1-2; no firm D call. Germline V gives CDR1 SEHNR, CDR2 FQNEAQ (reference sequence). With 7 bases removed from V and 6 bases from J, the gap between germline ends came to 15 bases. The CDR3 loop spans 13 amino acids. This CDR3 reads CASTSRGGNGYTF. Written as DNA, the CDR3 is TGTGCCAGCACCTCACGCGGCGGAAATGGCTACACCTTC.

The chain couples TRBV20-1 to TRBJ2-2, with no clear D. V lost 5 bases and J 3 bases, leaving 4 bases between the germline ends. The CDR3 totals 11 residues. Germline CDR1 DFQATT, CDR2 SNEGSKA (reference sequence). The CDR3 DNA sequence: TGCAGTGCTCCCCACACCGGGGAGCTGTTTTTT. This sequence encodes CSAPHTGELFF.

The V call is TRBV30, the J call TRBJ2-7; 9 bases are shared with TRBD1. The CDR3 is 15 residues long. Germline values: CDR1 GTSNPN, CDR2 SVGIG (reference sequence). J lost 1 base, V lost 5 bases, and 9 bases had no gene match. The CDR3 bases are TGTGCCTGGGATCCCGGGACAGGGCCTTCCTACGAGCAGTACTTC. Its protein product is CAWDPGTGPSYEQYF.

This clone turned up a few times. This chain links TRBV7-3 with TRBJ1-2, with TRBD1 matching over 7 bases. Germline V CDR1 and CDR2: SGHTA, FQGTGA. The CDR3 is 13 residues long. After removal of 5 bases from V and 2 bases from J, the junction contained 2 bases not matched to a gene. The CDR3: CASSRGQNYGYTF. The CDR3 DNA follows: TGTGCCAGCAGCCGGGGACAGAACTATGGCTACACCTTC. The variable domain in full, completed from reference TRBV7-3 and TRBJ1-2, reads GAGVSQTPSNKVTEKGKYVELRCDPISGHTALYWYRQSLGQGPEFLIYFQGTGAADDSGLPNDRFFAVRPEGSVSTLKIQRTERGDSAVYLCASSRGQNYGYTFGSGTRLTVV.

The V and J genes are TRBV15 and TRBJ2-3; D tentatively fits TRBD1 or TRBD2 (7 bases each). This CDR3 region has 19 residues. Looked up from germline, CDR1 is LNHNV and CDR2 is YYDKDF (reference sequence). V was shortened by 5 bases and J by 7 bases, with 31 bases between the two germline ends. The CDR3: CATSGGGFGEGAVYYTQYF. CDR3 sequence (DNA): TGTGCCACCAGCGGGGGAGGGTTCGGTGAGGGGGCAGTTTATTATACGCAGTATTTT. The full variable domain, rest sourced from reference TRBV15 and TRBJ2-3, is DAMVIQNPRYQVTQFGKPVTLSCSQTLNHNVMYWYQQKSSQAPKLLFHYYDKDFNNEADTPDNFQSRRPNTSFCFLDIRSPGLGDTAMYLCATSGGGFGEGAVYYTQYFGPGTRLTVL.

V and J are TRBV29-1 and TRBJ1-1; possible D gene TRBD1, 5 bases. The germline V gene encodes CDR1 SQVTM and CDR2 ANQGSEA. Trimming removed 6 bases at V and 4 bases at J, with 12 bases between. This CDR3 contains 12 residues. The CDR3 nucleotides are TGCAGCGTAAGATTTCAGGGCACTGAAGCTTTCTTT. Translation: CSVRFQGTEAFF. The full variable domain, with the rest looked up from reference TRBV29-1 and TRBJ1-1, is SAVISQKPSRDICQRGTSLTIQCQVDSQVTMMFWYRQQPGQSLTLIATANQGSEATYESGFVIDKFPISRPNLTFSTLTVSNMSPEDSSIYLCSVRFQGTEAFFGQGTRLTVV.

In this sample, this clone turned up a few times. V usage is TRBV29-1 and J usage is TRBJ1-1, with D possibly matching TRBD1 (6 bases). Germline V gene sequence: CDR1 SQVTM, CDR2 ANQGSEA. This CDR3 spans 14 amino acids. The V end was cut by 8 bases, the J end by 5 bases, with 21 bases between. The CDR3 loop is CSLRGAGASTEAFF. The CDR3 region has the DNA TGCAGCCTCAGAGGGGCAGGGGCGAGTACTGAAGCTTTCTTT.

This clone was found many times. DNA for the CDR3: TGTGCCAGTAGTTGGGGGACAGCGGGCACCGGGGAGCTGTTTTTT. Protein: CASSWGTAGTGELFF. The chain combines TRBV19 with TRBJ2-2; possible D gene TRBD1, 7 bases. Trimming pared 5 bases from V and 4 bases from J, leaving 14 bases between. This CDR3 is 15 amino acids long. The germline V gene encodes CDR1 LNHDA and CDR2 SQIVND (reference sequence).

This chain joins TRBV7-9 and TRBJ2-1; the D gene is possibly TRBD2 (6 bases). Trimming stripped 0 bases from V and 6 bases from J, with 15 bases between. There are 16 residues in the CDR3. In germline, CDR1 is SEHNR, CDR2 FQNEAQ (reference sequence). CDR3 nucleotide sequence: TGTGCCAGCAGCTTAGCGCGACTAGAGCCGCCCAATGAGCAGTTCTTC. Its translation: CASSLARLEPPNEQFF.

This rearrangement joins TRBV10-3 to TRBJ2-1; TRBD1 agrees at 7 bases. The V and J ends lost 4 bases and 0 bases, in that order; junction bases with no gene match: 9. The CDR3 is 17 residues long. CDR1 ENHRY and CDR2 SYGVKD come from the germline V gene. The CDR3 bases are TGTGCCATCAGTGGATCGGAGGACAGGAGCTCCTACAATGAGCAGTTCTTC. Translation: CAISGSEDRSSYNEQFF.

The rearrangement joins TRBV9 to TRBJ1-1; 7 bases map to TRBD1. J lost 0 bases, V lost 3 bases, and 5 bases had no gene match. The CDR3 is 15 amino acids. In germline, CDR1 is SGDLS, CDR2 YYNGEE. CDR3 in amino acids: CASSASGQMNTEAFF. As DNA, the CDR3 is TGTGCCAGCAGCGCCTCGGGACAGATGAACACTGAAGCTTTCTTT.

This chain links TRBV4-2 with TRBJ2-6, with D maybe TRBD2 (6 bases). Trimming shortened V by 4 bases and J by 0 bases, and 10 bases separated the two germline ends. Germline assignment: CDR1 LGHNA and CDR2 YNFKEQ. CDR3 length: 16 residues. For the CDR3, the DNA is TGTGCCAGCAGCCCGGACGGGAGCTCTGGGGCCAACGTCCTGACTTTC. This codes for CASSPDGSSGANVLTF.